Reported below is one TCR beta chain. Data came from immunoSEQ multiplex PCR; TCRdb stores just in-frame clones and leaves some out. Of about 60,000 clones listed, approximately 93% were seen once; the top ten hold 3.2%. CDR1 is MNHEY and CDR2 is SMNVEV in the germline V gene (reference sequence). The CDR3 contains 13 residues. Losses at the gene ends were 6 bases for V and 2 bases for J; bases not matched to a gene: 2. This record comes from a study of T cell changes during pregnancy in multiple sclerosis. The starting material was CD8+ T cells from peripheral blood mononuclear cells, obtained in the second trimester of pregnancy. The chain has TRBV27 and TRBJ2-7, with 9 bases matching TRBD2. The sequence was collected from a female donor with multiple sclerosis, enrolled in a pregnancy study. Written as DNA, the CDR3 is TGTGCCAGCAGGACTAGCGGAGCCTACGAGCAGTACTTC. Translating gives CASRTSGAYEQYF.